The rows below give T cell receptor beta chains drawn from one sample of a study of shared clonotypes between healthy human individuals. Profiled with immunoSEQ multiplex PCR; TCRdb holds only in-frame clones, not every one. Of about 110,000 clones in the sample, less than 75% were seen once. Sequencing was carried out using memory CD8+ T cells sorted from blood. The receptors come from a woman in her 30s in good health. Each CDR3 is given with its conserved first and last residue. Each record gives: D gene, V gene, J gene, clone size, CDR3 protein, CDR3 DNA. The D gene is left open where the match is weak. A row's size may be missing; if present it is once, few, many or a size class.

D: -; V: TRBV29-1; J: TRBJ2-1; size: -; CDR3: CSVGPTQDYNEQFF; DNA: TGCAGCGTCGGACCCACGCAGGATTACAATGAGCAGTTCTTC
D: TRBD1; V: TRBV2; J: TRBJ2-3; size: -; CDR3: CASSLRTGEVDTQYF; DNA: TGTGCCAGCAGTTTAAGGACAGGGGAAGTCGATACGCAGTATTTT
D: -; V: TRBV4-2; J: TRBJ2-7; size: -; CDR3: CASSREEGPSYEQYF; DNA: TGTGCCAGCAGCCGGGAAGAGGGGCCAAGCTACGAGCAGTACTTC
D: -; V: TRBV28; J: TRBJ1-5; size: once; CDR3: CASSLWGYSNQPQHF; DNA: TGTGCCAGCAGTTTATGGGGTTATAGCAATCAGCCCCAGCATTTT
D: -; V: TRBV6-1; J: TRBJ2-1; size: many; CDR3: CASMAGEEHNEQFF; DNA: TGTGCCAGCATGGCAGGGGAGGAACACAATGAGCAGTTCTTC
D: TRBD2; V: TRBV5-1; J: TRBJ2-7; size: -; CDR3: CASSLVGKRERSYEQYF; DNA: TGCGCCAGCAGCTTGGTTGGAAAGCGGGAGAGATCCTACGAGCAGTACTTC
D: -; V: TRBV7-9; J: TRBJ1-1; size: few; CDR3: CASREEGLVAEAFF; DNA: TGTGCCAGCAGAGAGGAGGGTTTGGTCGCTGAAGCTTTCTTT
D: -; V: TRBV21-1; J: TRBJ1-6; size: -; CDR3: CASIQWQASYNSPLHF; DNA: TGTGCCAGCATCCAATGGCAGGCCTCCTATAATTCACCCCTCCACTTT
D: -; V: TRBV6-1; J: TRBJ2-7; size: -; CDR3: CASSVSTEGSEQYF; DNA: TGTGCCAGCAGTGTATCGACGGAAGGGTCGGAGCAGTACTTC
D: -; V: TRBV7-6; J: TRBJ2-7; size: few; CDR3: CASSLEGVIYEQYF; DNA: TGTGCCAGCAGCTTAGAGGGAGTTATCTACGAGCAGTACTTC
D: -; V: TRBV6-5; J: TRBJ2-1; size: -; CDR3: CASSSSGEQFF; DNA: TGTGCCAGCAGTAGCAGCGGTGAGCAGTTCTTC
D: -; V: TRBV9; J: TRBJ1-1; size: -; CDR3: CASSVEGGLLDTEAFF; DNA: TGTGCCAGCAGCGTAGAAGGAGGCCTACTGGACACTGAAGCTTTCTTT
D: -; V: TRBV6-1; J: TRBJ2-6; size: medium-sized; CDR3: CASSEAESSGANVLTF; DNA: TGTGCCAGCAGTGAAGCGGAGAGCTCTGGGGCCAACGTCCTGACTTTC
D: TRBD1; V: TRBV2; J: TRBJ1-4; size: -; CDR3: CASSKQGFNEKLFF; DNA: TGTGCCAGCAGTAAACAGGGGTTTAATGAAAAACTGTTTTTT
D: TRBD2; V: TRBV5-1; J: TRBJ2-3; size: few; CDR3: CASSSPAGGTQYF; DNA: TGCGCCAGCAGTTCCCCGGCGGGAGGTACGCAGTATTTT
D: -; V: TRBV2; J: TRBJ1-2; size: -; CDR3: CASSEETVNYGYTF; DNA: TGTGCCAGCAGTGAAGAGACAGTAAACTATGGCTACACCTTC
D: TRBD2; V: TRBV6-5; J: TRBJ2-7; size: -; CDR3: CASSPRLAGSYEQYF; DNA: TGTGCCAGCAGCCCCCGACTAGCGGGATCCTACGAGCAGTACTTC
D: -; V: TRBV25-1; J: TRBJ2-1; size: many; CDR3: CASSGHREVYNEQFF; DNA: TGTGCCAGCAGTGGTCACAGGGAGGTATACAATGAGCAGTTCTTC
D: TRBD2; V: TRBV25-1; J: TRBJ2-5; size: -; CDR3: CASSDWLAGRDGETQYF; DNA: TGTGCCAGCAGTGACTGGCTAGCGGGAAGGGATGGGGAGACCCAGTACTTC
D: TRBD2; V: TRBV14; J: TRBJ2-3; size: -; CDR3: CASSPPRAGAGTDTQYF; DNA: TGTGCCAGCAGCCCGCCCCGAGCGGGAGCAGGCACAGATACGCAGTATTTT
D: -; V: TRBV25-1; J: TRBJ2-2; size: many; CDR3: CASSESAREAGELFF; DNA: TGTGCCAGCAGTGAATCGGCTAGGGAGGCCGGGGAGCTGTTTTTT
D: -; V: TRBV4-2; J: TRBJ1-3; size: -; CDR3: CASSQVGGTNTIYF; DNA: TGTGCCAGCAGCCAAGTGGGGGGTACCAACACCATATATTTT
D: -; V: TRBV25-1; J: TRBJ1-1; size: -; CDR3: CASSERGGAAEAFF; DNA: TGTGCCAGCAGTGAACGTGGGGGCGCGGCTGAAGCTTTCTTT
D: TRBD1; V: TRBV28; J: TRBJ2-7; size: -; CDR3: CASSLYGTDPYEQYF; DNA: TGTGCCAGCAGTTTATACGGGACAGATCCCTACGAGCAGTACTTC
D: -; V: TRBV5-1; J: TRBJ2-1; size: -; CDR3: CASSPETSWITYNEQFF; DNA: TGCGCCAGCAGCCCTGAGACTAGTTGGATAACCTACAATGAGCAGTTCTTC
D: TRBD1; V: TRBV6-1; J: TRBJ2-7; size: -; CDR3: CASSEAGGTGGDEQYF; DNA: TGTGCCAGCAGTGAAGCGGGAGGGACAGGGGGCGACGAGCAGTACTTC
D: TRBD1; V: TRBV15; J: TRBJ2-1; size: -; CDR3: CATSRGAIDRGPYNEQFF; DNA: TGTGCCACCAGCAGAGGGGCGATCGACAGGGGACCCTACAATGAGCAGTTCTTC
D: TRBD2; V: TRBV27; J: TRBJ2-3; size: once; CDR3: CASSLQRWGGTQYF; DNA: TGTGCCAGCAGTCTACAGCGGTGGGGAGGGACGCAGTATTTT
D: TRBD2; V: TRBV5-4; J: TRBJ2-1; size: -; CDR3: CASSPTSAGDNEQFF; DNA: TGTGCCAGCAGCCCAACTAGCGCAGGTGACAATGAGCAGTTCTTC
D: TRBD1; V: TRBV2; J: TRBJ1-1; size: few; CDR3: CASRRPGQAEGHEAFF; DNA: TGTGCCAGCAGGAGGCCGGGACAGGCAGAAGGGCATGAAGCTTTCTTT
D: -; V: TRBV5-8; J: TRBJ2-7; size: -; CDR3: CASSKVGREGTYEQYF; DNA: TGTGCCAGCAGTAAGGTAGGACGGGAAGGGACCTACGAGCAGTACTTC
D: -; V: TRBV4-1; J: TRBJ1-1; size: -; CDR3: CASSQEGVRTEAFF; DNA: TGCGCCAGCAGCCAAGAGGGGGTTAGGACTGAAGCTTTCTTT
D: -; V: TRBV6-5; J: TRBJ2-1; size: -; CDR3: CASSSEGAGALPWFF; DNA: TGTGCCAGCAGTTCCGAGGGGGCGGGAGCCTTGCCTTGGTTCTTC
D: -; V: TRBV28; J: TRBJ2-5; size: -; CDR3: CASSFLDETQYF; DNA: TGTGCCAGCAGTTTTTTAGACGAGACCCAGTACTTC
D: TRBD2; V: TRBV15; J: TRBJ2-7; size: -; CDR3: CATSREQRGTYEQYF; DNA: TGTGCCACCAGCAGAGAGCAGCGGGGAACCTACGAGCAGTACTTC
D: TRBD2; V: TRBV25-1; J: TRBJ2-7; size: -; CDR3: CASSSRGDEQYF; DNA: TGTGCCAGCAGTTCGCGGGGGGACGAGCAGTACTTC
D: -; V: TRBV6-5; J: TRBJ1-4; size: -; CDR3: CASSYWVPPEKLFF; DNA: TGTGCCAGCAGTTACTGGGTCCCGCCTGAAAAACTGTTTTTT
D: -; V: TRBV28; J: TRBJ2-3; size: -; CDR3: CASSRPKQSTDTQYF; DNA: TGTGCCAGCAGTCGCCCTAAACAGAGCACAGATACGCAGTATTTT
D: TRBD2; V: TRBV29-1; J: TRBJ2-7; size: few; CDR3: CSVEGGASGSDEQYF; DNA: TGCAGCGTTGAAGGGGGAGCTAGCGGGAGCGACGAGCAGTACTTC
D: -; V: TRBV29-1; J: TRBJ2-3; size: once; CDR3: CSVTNRRTDTQYF; DNA: TGCAGCGTTACCAATCGACGTACAGATACGCAGTATTTT
D: TRBD2; V: TRBV11-2; J: TRBJ2-1; size: many; CDR3: CASSTGTSGMNEQFF; DNA: TGTGCCAGCAGCACCGGGACTAGCGGGATGAATGAGCAGTTCTTC
D: TRBD2; V: TRBV12-5; J: TRBJ2-1; size: -; CDR3: CASGLVYGGGRSVNEQFF; DNA: TGTGCTAGTGGTTTGGTGTATGGTGGCGGGAGGAGTGTCAATGAGCAGTTCTTC
D: -; V: TRBV6-6; J: TRBJ1-2; size: once; CDR3: CASRPLKDPRNYGYTF; DNA: TGTGCCAGCAGGCCTCTGAAGGATCCACGGAACTATGGCTACACCTTC
D: -; V: TRBV27; J: TRBJ1-5; size: -; CDR3: CASSCSNQPQHF; DNA: TGTGCCAGCAGTTGTTCCAATCAGCCCCAGCATTTT
D: -; V: TRBV6-1; J: TRBJ2-3; size: -; CDR3: CASRNREGTDTQYF; DNA: TGTGCCAGCAGGAACAGGGAGGGCACAGATACGCAGTATTTT
D: -; V: TRBV5-1; J: TRBJ2-5; size: -; CDR3: CASSLAGALAQETQYF; DNA: TGCGCCAGCAGCTTGGCCGGTGCACTAGCCCAAGAGACCCAGTACTTC
D: -; V: TRBV27; J: TRBJ2-1; size: -; CDR3: CASSLSYNEQFF; DNA: TGTGCCAGCAGTTTATCCTACAATGAGCAGTTCTTC
D: TRBD1; V: TRBV5-1; J: TRBJ2-2; size: -; CDR3: CASRQTGGYTGELFF; DNA: TGCGCCAGCAGACAGACAGGGGGTTACACCGGGGAGCTGTTTTTT
D: -; V: TRBV11-2; J: TRBJ2-7; size: -; CDR3: CASSLDILHTLHIHEQYF; DNA: TGTGCCAGCAGCTTAGACATCTTACACACTCTCCACATCCACGAGCAGTACTTC
D: -; V: TRBV6-1; J: TRBJ1-1; size: few; CDR3: CASSVGVWGSTTEAFF; DNA: TGTGCCAGCAGTGTCGGGGTTTGGGGGTCGACAACTGAAGCTTTCTTT
D: -; V: TRBV29-1; J: TRBJ2-7; size: -; CDR3: CSVELGLTSEQYF; DNA: TGCAGCGTTGAGCTGGGGTTGACGAGCGAGCAGTACTTC
D: -; V: TRBV7-9; J: TRBJ2-5; size: -; CDR3: CASSLVQGVQETQYF; DNA: TGTGCCAGCAGCTTAGTCCAGGGAGTCCAAGAGACCCAGTACTTC
D: -; V: TRBV11-2; J: TRBJ2-7; size: -; CDR3: CASSLARSSDEQYF; DNA: TGTGCCAGCAGCTTAGCGCGCAGTAGCGACGAGCAGTACTTC
D: TRBD1; V: TRBV2; J: TRBJ2-7; size: -; CDR3: CASSDRGVGEQYF; DNA: TGTGCCAGTTCGGACAGGGGAGTTGGCGAGCAGTACTTC
D: -; V: TRBV18; J: TRBJ2-7; size: -; CDR3: CASSQHVIRNFLYEQYF; DNA: TGTGCCAGCTCCCAACATGTCATCCGAAACTTCCTCTACGAGCAGTACTTC